The next 29 T cell receptor beta chains were all read from a single sample in a study of sequential checkpoint blockade in melanoma. This sample's treatment: randomized to nivolumab then ipilimumab (arm A) or the reverse (arm B). TCRdb keeps only in-frame clones here, not all; method: immunoSEQ multiplex PCR. The repertoire holds 15,000 to 20,000 clones, with around 70% as singletons. The source material was CD8+ T cells sorted from blood (inferred from file names), sampled from a patient given nivolumab and ipilimumab in sequence. The receptors come from a human donor with melanoma.

The gene calls are TRBV5-1 and TRBJ1-1; unclear D gene. Germline V gene data show CDR1 as SGHRS and CDR2 as YFSETQ. The CDR3 is made up of 14 amino acids. The V end was cut by 4 bases, the J end by 5 bases, with 15 bases between. The CDR3 loop is CASSPRSQHTEAFF. The CDR3, as DNA: TGCGCCAGCAGCCCACGCTCCCAACATACTGAAGCTTTCTTT.

This clone has just a few counts. V usage is TRBV9 and J usage is TRBJ1-6; a weak D match, TRBD1 (5 bases). From germline, CDR1 is SGDLS and CDR2 YYNGEE. The CDR3 is made up of 13 amino acids. V was trimmed by 4 bases and J by 9 bases, leaving 11 bases between them. CDR3 nucleotides: TGTGCCAGCAGCCCGTGGGGCGGTTCACCCCTCCACTTT. Residues: CASSPWGGSPLHF.

The J gene is TRBJ2-2, the V gene TRBV10-2; TRBD2 is a possible D gene (6 bases). CDR1 and CDR2 from the germline V gene are WSHSY and SAAADI. The CDR3 runs 13 residues. V was pared by 6 bases and J by 6 bases, with 11 bases between. This CDR3 is CASSRGGAGELFF. The CDR3 nucleotides read TGCGCCAGCAGCCGTGGAGGGGCCGGGGAGCTGTTTTTT.

J is TRBJ2-7 and V is TRBV5-1, with a tentative D call TRBD1 (5 bases). The CDR3 consists of 13 residues. In germline, CDR1 is SGHRS, CDR2 YFSETQ. Trimming pared 2 bases from V and 2 bases from J, leaving 8 bases between. The CDR3 loop reads CASSFARAYEQYF. The DNA for the CDR3 is TGCGCCAGCAGCTTCGCCAGGGCCTACGAGCAGTACTTC.

In its sample, this clone ranks as medium-sized. The chain carries TRBV6-4 and TRBJ2-5; TRBD1 aligns across 9 bases. J gave up 5 bases and V 0 bases, and 7 bases lay outside the gene matches. CDR1 is MRHNA and CDR2 is SNTAGT in the germline V gene. The CDR3 runs 16 residues. CDR3 protein: CASSDSPGTGSETQYF. In DNA form, the CDR3 reads TGTGCCAGCAGTGACTCCCCTGGGACAGGGTCGGAGACCCAGTACTTC.

The chain uses TRBV7-9 and TRBJ1-5, with 8 bases lining up with TRBD1. This CDR3 is 15 amino acids long. The junction had 5 bases not matched to a gene; V was cut back by 5 bases and J by 2 bases. Germline values: CDR1 SEHNR, CDR2 FQNEAQ (reference sequence). CDR3 loop: CASSPQGAGNQPQHF. The CDR3 DNA is TGTGCCAGCAGCCCCCAGGGGGCAGGCAATCAGCCCCAGCATTTT.

This chain uses TRBV27 with TRBJ2-1, with D unclear. Trimming took off 0 bases at V and 12 bases at J, with 12 bases between the two ends. The CDR3 is made up of 13 amino acids. Germline V gene lookup returns CDR1 MNHEY and CDR2 SMNVEV (reference sequence). The CDR3 DNA reads as TGTGCCAGCAGTTTATCGCCGGCCGGGTGGCAGTTCTTC. Translated: CASSLSPAGWQFF.

The chain uses TRBV9 and TRBJ1-1; 9 bases are a match to TRBD1. With 1 base clipped from V and 5 bases from J, the junction kept 9 bases outside the gene matches. The CDR3 spans 16 residues. Germline CDR1 is SGDLS and CDR2 is YYNGEE. This chain's CDR3 is CASSVRRDRAGTEAFF. The CDR3 DNA is TGTGCCAGCAGCGTACGACGGGACAGGGCTGGGACTGAAGCTTTCTTT. The whole variable domain, remainder taken from reference TRBV9 and TRBJ1-1, is DSGVTQTPKHLITATGQRVTLRCSPRSGDLSVYWYQQSLDQGLQFLIQYYNGEERAKGNILERFSAQQFPDLHSELNLSSLELGDSALYFCASSVRRDRAGTEAFFGQGTRLTVV.

This clone was seen a single time. V usage is TRBV9 and J usage is TRBJ2-1; 7 nucleotides line up with TRBD2. The V gene end was trimmed by 3 bases and the J gene end by 0 bases; junction bases not matched to a gene: 9. The CDR3 is 17 amino acids. Germline loops: CDR1 SGDLS, CDR2 YYNGEE. The CDR3 protein is CASSAGGPFFSYNEQFF. The CDR3 DNA is TGTGCCAGCAGCGCGGGGGGACCCTTCTTCTCCTACAATGAGCAGTTCTTC.

The chain uses TRBV28 and TRBJ1-3, with 10 bases that match TRBD1. J was trimmed by 5 bases and V by 3 bases; bases with no gene match: 10. The CDR3 spans 17 residues. Germline-derived CDR1 and CDR2 are MDHEN and SYDVKM. The CDR3 spells CASSFIPRTGGRNTIYF. As DNA, the CDR3 is TGTGCCAGCAGTTTTATCCCTAGGACAGGGGGAAGAAACACCATATATTTT.

This clone was detected many times. The chain employs TRBV4-2 and TRBJ2-7; no firm D call. The CDR3 is 12 residues long. Germline CDR1 LGHNA, CDR2 YNFKEQ. V was cut by 5 bases and J by 4 bases, with 9 bases left in between. CDR3 coding DNA: TGTGCCAGCAGCTTAGTAAGTTACGAGCAGTACTTC. Protein sequence: CASSLVSYEQYF.

This chain links TRBV15 with TRBJ1-5; TRBD1 matches 7 bases. The CDR3 consists of 17 residues. Germline V gene data show CDR1 as LNHNV and CDR2 as YYDKDF (reference sequence). V shed 3 bases and J 0 bases; nucleotides not matched to a gene: 8. CDR3 protein: CATSSPRQGVSNQPQHF. The CDR3 region has the DNA TGTGCCACCAGCAGCCCCAGACAGGGTGTTAGCAATCAGCCCCAGCATTTT.

This clone was seen more than once but under ten times. The V and J genes are TRBV7-2 and TRBJ1-2; possible D gene TRBD1, 5 bases. Germline-derived CDR1 and CDR2 are SGHTA and FQGNSA. The CDR3 spans 15 residues. V gave up 4 bases and J gave up 3 bases, with 15 bases separating them. CDR3 region: CASSSVDTAYYGYTF. The DNA of the CDR3 is TGTGCCAGCAGCTCAGTGGACACGGCTTACTATGGCTACACCTTC.

The V and J genes are TRBV7-3 and TRBJ2-1; 8 bases map to TRBD2. The CDR3 has 16 residues. Losses at the gene ends were 5 bases for V and 5 bases for J; bases not matched to a gene: 11. CDR1 is SGHTA and CDR2 is FQGTGA in the germline V gene. CDR3 loop: CASSALAVPDNNEQFF. The DNA of the CDR3 is TGTGCCAGCAGCGCACTAGCGGTACCTGATAACAATGAGCAGTTCTTC.

The chain couples TRBV29-1 to TRBJ2-5; D gene ambiguous. The V end lost 6 bases, the J end lost 7 bases, and 15 bases lay between the germline ends. The CDR3 loop spans 12 amino acids. CDR1 and CDR2 (germline): SQVTM, ANQGSEA. CDR3 sequence (DNA): TGCAGCGTCCCCGTTTCCCCCTGGACCCAGTACTTC. The encoded protein is CSVPVSPWTQYF.

This clone has only a few counts. The chain has TRBV7-9 and TRBJ2-5, with D possibly being TRBD2 (6 bases). Trimming shortened V by 2 bases and J by 5 bases, and 15 bases separated the two germline ends. This CDR3 is 15 amino acids long. Germline lookup yields CDR1 SEHNR and CDR2 FQNEAQ (reference sequence). CDR3 residues: CASSLLGGVGETQYF. CDR3 in DNA: TGTGCCAGCAGCTTACTCGGAGGGGTGGGGGAGACCCAGTACTTC.

The rearrangement links TRBV9 to TRBJ2-3, with D perhaps matching TRBD1 (5 bases). This CDR3 is built from 15 residues. In germline, CDR1 is SGDLS, CDR2 YYNGEE. Trimming cost V 0 bases and J 2 bases, with 10 bases left between them. The CDR3 spells CASSVGGTYTDTQYF. In DNA form, the CDR3 reads TGTGCCAGCAGCGTAGGGGGCACCTACACAGATACGCAGTATTTT.

The rearrangement uses TRBV7-9 and TRBJ1-4; 8 nucleotides line up with TRBD1. The germline V gene encodes CDR1 SEHNR and CDR2 FQNEAQ (reference sequence). V lost 2 bases to trimming and J lost 10 bases; unmatched junction nucleotides: 9. The CDR3 is 15 amino acids. The CDR3, as DNA: TGTGCCAGCAGCTTAAGTTCCGGACAGGGCGGAAAACTGTTTTTT. It is translated as CASSLSSGQGGKLFF.

The rearrangement uses TRBV5-4 and TRBJ2-3; 9 bases map to TRBD1. From germline, CDR1 is SGHNT and CDR2 YYREEE (reference sequence). The CDR3 extends over 15 amino acids. Trimming took 4 bases from V and 11 from J; bases not matched to a gene: 14. The CDR3 loop reads CASSVQGAHPNMQYF. The CDR3 region has the DNA TGTGCCAGCAGCGTACAGGGGGCGCACCCAAATATGCAGTATTTT.

V is TRBV18 and J is TRBJ2-5; 8 bases are a match to TRBD1. There are 13 residues in the CDR3. V shed 5 bases and J 3 bases; nucleotides not matched to a gene: 2. Germline V lookup: CDR1 KGHSH, CDR2 LQKENI. CDR3 sequence reads: CASSSTGEETQYF. CDR3 nucleotide sequence: TGTGCCAGCTCATCGACAGGGGAAGAGACCCAGTACTTC.

In regard to this clone: Given a far larger clone just one base away, this is likely a sequencing read error. Other DNA sequences within the sample encode an identical CDR3. This chain joins TRBV7-9 and TRBJ1-1; TRBD1 matches 7 bases. Trimming cost V 6 bases and J 1 base; bases outside gene matches: 5. In germline, CDR1 is SEHNR, CDR2 FQNEAQ (reference sequence). The CDR3 is made up of 14 amino acids. The CDR3 bases are TGTGCCAGCAGGGAGGGGGCTAGGAACACTGAAGCTTTCTTT. Translating it yields CASREGARNTEAFF.

V gene TRBV9 combines with J gene TRBJ2-1, with D possibly matching TRBD2 (5 bases). From germline, CDR1 is SGDLS and CDR2 YYNGEE. The CDR3 loop spans 15 amino acids. Deletions cut 4 bases from V and 3 bases from J, with 14 bases between. The CDR3: CASSLSGVHYNEQFF. DNA of the CDR3: TGTGCCAGCAGCTTAAGCGGAGTGCACTACAATGAGCAGTTCTTC.

The CDR3 loop reads CASRRQDHYGYTF. As DNA, the CDR3 is TGTGCCAGTAGGAGACAGGACCACTATGGCTACACCTTC. V and J are TRBV19 and TRBJ1-2; the D gene is possibly TRBD1 (6 bases). V lost 6 bases and J lost 3, with 11 bases in between. The CDR3 totals 13 residues. Germline CDR1 reads LNHDA; CDR2 reads SQIVND (reference sequence). The whole variable domain, remainder taken from reference TRBV19 and TRBJ1-2, is DGGITQSPKYLFRKEGQNVTLSCEQNLNHDAMYWYRQDPGQGLRLIYYSQIVNDFQKGDIAEGYSVSREKKESFPLTVTSAQKNPTAFYLCASRRQDHYGYTFGSGTRLTVV.

The genes are TRBV27 and TRBJ1-1; D uncertain. Between the trimmed V and J ends, which lost 3 bases and 5 bases, there was a span of 13 bases. The CDR3 totals 14 residues. CDR1 MNHEY and CDR2 SMNVEV come from the germline V gene (reference sequence). The CDR3 reads CASSFNVRRTEAFF. In DNA form, the CDR3 reads TGTGCCAGCAGTTTTAATGTGAGGAGGACTGAAGCTTTCTTT.

This chain joins TRBV6-1 and TRBJ2-5; 12 bases match TRBD2. Germline lookup yields CDR1 MNHNS and CDR2 SASEGT. After removal of 2 bases from V and 2 bases from J, the junction contained 0 bases not matched to a gene. The CDR3 length is 15 residues. The CDR3 sequence is CASSELAGGQETQYF. CDR3 coding DNA: TGTGCCAGCAGTGAACTAGCGGGGGGGCAAGAGACCCAGTACTTC.

This clone occurred many times. The V and J genes are TRBV2 and TRBJ2-7, with D maybe TRBD2 (6 bases). Germline V gene sequence: CDR1 SNHLY, CDR2 FYNNEI. This CDR3 region has 15 residues. V gave up 6 bases and J gave up 1 base, with 16 bases separating them. As DNA, the CDR3 is TGTGCCAGCAGGGAGCTACTAGCCTCGTCCTACGAGCAGTACTTC. Translation: CASRELLASSYEQYF.

This clone was seen once. Here the CDR3 DNA reads TGTGCCAGCAGCTCCTGGGACAGGGTCTCCTACGAGCAGTACTTC. It encodes CASSSWDRVSYEQYF. V is TRBV5-4 and J is TRBJ2-5, with 9 positions matching TRBD1. Judging by the DNA end, TRBJ2-7 fits better; the J call may be wrong. Germline V gives CDR1 SGHNT, CDR2 YYREEE (reference sequence). The CDR3 extends over 15 amino acids.

The J gene is TRBJ2-3, the V gene TRBV6-1, with 7 bases fitting TRBD2. CDR1 MNHNS and CDR2 SASEGT come from the germline V gene. V dropped 4 bases and J dropped 5; count of bases not matched to a gene: 6. The CDR3 extends over 14 amino acids. Written as DNA, the CDR3 is TGTGCCAGCAGTGGTCTCGGGGGGATAGATACGCAGTATTTT. Amino acids: CASSGLGGIDTQYF.

V and J are TRBV2 and TRBJ1-3; D gene unclear. The length of the CDR3 is 15 residues. Germline CDR1 is SNHLY and CDR2 is FYNNEI. The V end was cut by 4 bases, the J end by 0 bases, with 10 bases between. As DNA, the CDR3 is TGTGCCAGCAGTGGCGGAGTGAACTCTGGAAACACCATATATTTT. Its translation is CASSGGVNSGNTIYF.